The clone carrying this T cell receptor beta chain was seen only a few times. A second PCR, run for roughly 7 to 12 cycles, used a sample-barcoded 5' primer plus a J-beta primer mix. TCRdb re-derived calls from the 5' RACE reads in MiXCR, one entry per CDR3 protein. The table shows some 850,000 distinct CDR3 sequences, with about a quarter occurring only once. The source of the sample is a study of blood T cells in healthy people across ages. From germline, CDR1 is SGHTA and CDR2 FQGTGA. The CDR3 is 14 residues long. V lost 5 bases and J lost 2, with 11 bases in between. In addition, the sample was reused for a study of T cells of mothers and their children.

The sequence came from a boy between 10 and 17 years old in good health. Material for sequencing was blood. The chain couples TRBV7-3 to TRBJ2-3, with unresolved D. CDR3 in amino acids: CASSRDSYTDTQYF. The CDR3 coding sequence is TGTGCCAGCAGCCGAGACTCTTACACAGATACGCAGTATTTT.